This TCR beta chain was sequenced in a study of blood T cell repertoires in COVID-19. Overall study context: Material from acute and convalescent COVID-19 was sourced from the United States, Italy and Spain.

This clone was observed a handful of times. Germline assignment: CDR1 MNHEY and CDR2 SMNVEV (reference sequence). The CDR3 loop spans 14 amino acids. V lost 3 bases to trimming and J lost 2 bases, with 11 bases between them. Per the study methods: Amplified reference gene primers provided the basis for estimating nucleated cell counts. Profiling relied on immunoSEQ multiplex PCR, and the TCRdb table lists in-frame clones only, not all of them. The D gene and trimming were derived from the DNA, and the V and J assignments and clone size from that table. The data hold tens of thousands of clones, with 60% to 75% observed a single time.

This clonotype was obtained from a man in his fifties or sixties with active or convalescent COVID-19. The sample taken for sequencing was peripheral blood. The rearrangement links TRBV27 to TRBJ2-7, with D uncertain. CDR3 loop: CASSLGPAAYEQYF. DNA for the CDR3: TGTGCCAGCAGTTTGGGCCCAGCCGCCTACGAGCAGTACTTC.